What follows describes a single T cell receptor (beta chain). This table comes from immunoSEQ multiplex PCR, and its TCRdb copy is limited to in-frame clones, with some not included. The data show approximately 760,000 clones, with 70% to 90% seen just once and roughly 0.01% held by the top ten. The germline CDR1 and CDR2 sequences are LNHDA and SQIVND (reference sequence). V was trimmed by 8 bases and J by 5 bases, leaving 21 bases between them. This CDR3 has 15 amino acids. The source of the sample is a study of shared T cell receptors in the human thymus. The data also belong to a second study, concerning human thymus T cells. As that report states: Thymic and blood repertoires appeared to display a bias in their usage of V and J genes. Related studies found that unrelated individuals share highly overlapping thymic repertoires.

The receptor was isolated from a girl younger than two with a congenital heart defect. V gene TRBV19 combines with J gene TRBJ1-1; no firm D call. Sequencing was performed on thymocytes. DNA of the CDR3: TGTGCCAGTGCTCACTTCGAGTCGAGCGGGACTGAAGCTTTCTTT. As protein: CASAHFESSGTEAFF.